The next 21 T cell receptor beta chains were all read from a single sample in a study of cytomegalovirus exposure and HLA in healthy donors. The PCR used 60 Vbeta and 13 Jbeta primers. TCRdb's table, derived via immunoSEQ multiplex PCR, lists solely in-frame clones and lacks some. The repertoire holds 100,000 or so clones, with 65% to 80% as singletons. The sample consisted of PBMCs. The receptors originated from a male donor in good health and CMV-seronegative.

This rearrangement joins TRBV7-3 to TRBJ2-3; 12 bases map to TRBD2. V lost 5 bases and J lost 3; bases outside the gene matches: 6. Germline assignment: CDR1 SGHTA and CDR2 FQGTGA. This CDR3 spans 16 amino acids. The CDR3 loop reads CASSAGTSGLTDTQYF. The CDR3 DNA reads as TGTGCCAGCAGCGCAGGGACTAGCGGGTTGACAGATACGCAGTATTTT. The variable domain in full, with the rest retrieved from reference TRBV7-3 and TRBJ2-3, is GAGVSQTPSNKVTEKGKYVELRCDPISGHTALYWYRQSLGQGPEFLIYFQGTGAADDSGLPNDRFFAVRPEGSVSTLKIQRTERGDSAVYLCASSAGTSGLTDTQYFGPGTRLTVL.

The chain links TRBV4-1 to TRBJ1-4; D not resolved. V was cut by 0 bases and J by 0 bases, with 8 bases left in between. The CDR3 is 16 residues long. Germline V gives CDR1 MGHRA, CDR2 YSYEKL. CDR3 sequence: CASSQDTPATNEKLFF. The CDR3 region has the DNA TGCGCCAGCAGCCAAGATACACCTGCAACTAATGAAAAACTGTTTTTT.

This clone showed up just a few times. The chain joins TRBV28 to TRBJ2-2, with a tentative D call TRBD2 (6 bases). Trimming took 5 bases from V and 4 from J, leaving 11 bases between them. The CDR3 loop spans 14 amino acids. Germline CDR1 is MDHEN and CDR2 is SYDVKM. The CDR3 loop reads CASSPGLSTGELFF. CDR3 DNA: TGTGCCAGCAGTCCAGGACTATCCACCGGGGAGCTGTTTTTT. Full variable domain (rest looked up from reference TRBV28 and TRBJ2-2): DVKVTQSSRYLVKRTGEKVFLECVQDMDHENMFWYRQDPGLGLRLIYFSYDVKMKEKGDIPEGYSVSREKKERFSLILESASTNQTSMYLCASSPGLSTGELFFGEGSRLTVL.

This chain uses TRBV11-3 with TRBJ2-3, with TRBD2 matching over 8 bases. The germline CDR1 and CDR2 sequences are SGHNT and YENEEA. The CDR3 is 16 residues long. V gave up 5 bases and J gave up 3 bases; unmatched junction bases: 10. Written as DNA, the CDR3 is TGTGCCAGCAGCCATCTAGTAGCGGGAATGACAGATACGCAGTATTTT. This sequence encodes CASSHLVAGMTDTQYF.

This chain joins TRBV29-1 and TRBJ2-7; 7 bases align to TRBD1. This CDR3 contains 13 residues. CDR1 is SQVTM and CDR2 is ANQGSEA in the germline V gene. The trim removed 6 bases at V and 1 base at J, leaving 6 bases unmatched. As DNA, the CDR3 is TGCAGCGTCGCAGGACAGGATTCCTACGAGCAGTACTTC. Its protein product is CSVAGQDSYEQYF.

The chain uses TRBV5-6 and TRBJ2-7, with 7 nucleotides matching TRBD2. Germline assignment: CDR1 SGHDT and CDR2 YYEEEE. This CDR3 has 14 amino acids. V trimming: 3 bases; J trimming: 5 bases; junction bases outside the gene matches: 8. CDR3 in DNA: TGTGCCAGCAGCTCTATTAAACGGGGGGACGAGCAGTACTTC. Protein product: CASSSIKRGDEQYF.

This clone was seen only a few times. The V gene is TRBV5-6, the J gene TRBJ1-3; tentatively, D is TRBD1 (5 bases). Germline V gene lookup returns CDR1 SGHDT and CDR2 YYEEEE. Trimming removed 0 bases at V and 0 bases at J, with 7 bases between. The CDR3 has 15 amino acids. The CDR3 bases are TGTGCCAGCAGCTTGGGAACAGGCTCTGGAAACACCATATATTTT. As protein: CASSLGTGSGNTIYF.

The V and J genes are TRBV7-9 and TRBJ1-5, with D possibly matching TRBD1 (6 bases). This CDR3 is 14 amino acids long. V was clipped by 6 bases and J by 0 bases, with 9 bases between them. CDR1 SEHNR and CDR2 FQNEAQ come from the germline V gene (reference sequence). Here the CDR3 DNA reads TGTGCCAGCAGTAAGGGACATAGCAATCAGCCCCAGCATTTT. It is translated as CASSKGHSNQPQHF. The full variable domain, its missing parts supplied by reference TRBV7-9 and TRBJ1-5, is DTGVSQNPRHKITKRGQNVTFRCDPISEHNRLYWYRQTLGQGPEFLTYFQNEAQLEKSRLLSDRFSAERPKGSFSTLEIQRTEQGDSAMYLCASSKGHSNQPQHFGDGTRLSIL.

The V call is TRBV4-1, the J call TRBJ2-2, with 10 nucleotides matching TRBD2. CDR1 and CDR2 (germline): MGHRA, YSYEKL. CDR3 length: 14 amino acids. After removal of 7 bases from V and 5 bases from J, the junction contained 4 bases not matched to a gene. The CDR3 loop is CASTTSGTTGELFF. CDR3 DNA sequence: TGCGCCAGCACAACTAGCGGGACTACCGGGGAGCTGTTTTTT.

The V gene is TRBV9, the J gene TRBJ2-7; D may be TRBD2 (6 bases). The germline CDR1 and CDR2 sequences are SGDLS and YYNGEE. Trimming removed 3 bases from V and 0 bases from J, with 13 bases in between. The CDR3 covers 15 residues. Here the CDR3 reads CASSEGLPNSYEQYF. The CDR3 DNA follows: TGTGCCAGCAGCGAAGGACTACCCAACTCCTACGAGCAGTACTTC.

The V and J genes are TRBV20-1 and TRBJ2-3; weak D call: TRBD1 (5 bases). The germline V and J ends were trimmed by 4 bases and 9 bases, with 11 bases remaining between them. CDR1 DFQATT and CDR2 SNEGSKA come from the germline V gene (reference sequence). The CDR3 sequence is 11 residues long. CDR3 sequence: CSAIQELTQYF. The CDR3 DNA sequence: TGCAGTGCTATACAGGAGTTGACGCAGTATTTT.

V is TRBV30 and J is TRBJ1-3; the D gene is possibly TRBD1 (5 bases). CDR1 is GTSNPN and CDR2 is SVGIG in the germline V gene (reference sequence). The CDR3 has 12 residues. Trimming cost V 4 bases and J 4 bases, with 8 bases left between them. CDR3 coding DNA: TGTGCCTGGACAGGGCCCGGAAACACCATATATTTT. Its translation: CAWTGPGNTIYF.

In its sample, this clone was seen a few times. The chain links TRBV27 to TRBJ2-5; no firm D call. Per germline, CDR1 MNHEY and CDR2 SMNVEV (reference sequence). This CDR3 is built from 14 residues. V lost 4 bases and J 7 bases, leaving 16 bases between the germline ends. CDR3 bases: TGTGCCAGCAGTTACCAGGCCGCCATAGGGACCCAGTACTTC. Translating gives CASSYQAAIGTQYF.

As DNA, the CDR3 is TGCAGCGTCAGTCCGCGACTCCGATCCCAAGAGACCCAGTACTTC. Translating it yields CSVSPRLRSQETQYF. The chain has TRBV29-1 and TRBJ2-5; D is unresolved. This CDR3 comprises 15 residues. In germline, CDR1 is SQVTM, CDR2 ANQGSEA. V was cut by 6 bases and J by 1 base, with 18 bases left in between.

The chain is built from TRBV9 and TRBJ2-7, with D maybe TRBD2 (7 bases). The germline V gene encodes CDR1 SGDLS and CDR2 YYNGEE. With 3 bases removed from V and 6 bases from J, the gap between germline ends came to 22 bases. The CDR3 is 16 residues long. In DNA form, the CDR3 reads TGTGCCAGCAGCGGGGGGCCGGGGGGCCAAACCGGCGAGCAGTACTTC. It translates to CASSGGPGGQTGEQYF.

The chain uses TRBV14 and TRBJ2-2, with 11 positions matching TRBD2. V lost 0 bases, J lost 4 bases, and 10 bases stayed unmatched. CDR3 length: 19 residues. In germline, CDR1 is SGHDN, CDR2 FVKESK. This CDR3 reads CASSQDPSGRRGVTGELFF. CDR3 DNA: TGTGCCAGCAGCCAAGATCCTAGCGGGAGGCGGGGTGTCACCGGGGAGCTGTTTTTT.

V usage is TRBV11-3 and J usage is TRBJ2-7; D may be TRBD1 (6 bases). Trimming left V 5 bases short and J 6 bases short, with 17 bases between. The germline V gene has CDR1 SGHNT and CDR2 YENEEA. The CDR3 covers 14 residues. The CDR3 loop is CASSTWTDDREQYF. In DNA form, the CDR3 reads TGTGCCAGCAGCACCTGGACAGATGATCGCGAGCAGTACTTC.

The chain has TRBV18 and TRBJ2-1; D is perhaps TRBD2 (5 bases). CDR1 is KGHSH and CDR2 is LQKENI in the germline V gene. CDR3 length equals 15 residues. With 2 bases removed from V and 0 bases from J, the gap between germline ends came to 8 bases. This chain's CDR3 is CASSPEGSSYNEQFF. The CDR3 bases are TGTGCCAGCTCACCAGAGGGCAGCTCCTACAATGAGCAGTTCTTC.

This clone appeared a few times. The chain carries TRBV5-4 and TRBJ2-7; the match to TRBD2 covers 11 bases. With 4 bases clipped from V and 0 bases from J, the junction kept 6 bases outside the gene matches. The V gene's germline CDR1 is SGHNT and CDR2 YYREEE (reference sequence). CDR3 length equals 16 residues. This chain's CDR3 is CASSATSGKSSYEQYF. The CDR3 region has the DNA TGTGCCAGCAGCGCGACTAGCGGGAAGAGCTCCTACGAGCAGTACTTC.

The V call is TRBV16, the J call TRBJ2-5, with 10 bases fitting TRBD1. Germline V gene lookup returns CDR1 KGHSY and CDR2 FQNENV. The CDR3 covers 15 residues. The ends lost 2 bases at V and 5 bases at J; junction bases unmatched: 5. CDR3 loop: CASSQTRDRGETQYF. The CDR3, as DNA: TGTGCCAGCAGCCAAACCCGGGACAGGGGTGAGACCCAGTACTTC.

This clone came up once. This chain links TRBV7-3 with TRBJ2-2; D call uncertain. From germline, CDR1 is SGHTA and CDR2 FQGTGA. The CDR3 runs to 13 residues. With 2 bases removed from V and 6 bases from J, the gap between germline ends came to 7 bases. CDR3 protein: CASSLQVAGELFF. Written as DNA, the CDR3 is TGTGCCAGCAGCTTACAGGTGGCCGGGGAGCTGTTTTTT.